One sample yielded the 15 T cell receptor beta chains listed below, sequenced in a study of blood T cells in healthy people across ages (dated by TCRdb to the mid-2010s). Receptor amplification or capture employed 5' RACE. The data were produced on an Illumina HiSeq 2500. The second PCR ran for about 7 to 11 cycles and used a J-beta primer mix along with a sample-barcoded 5' primer. TCRdb reworked the public reads: Q25 trimming with fastp, MiXCR clone assembly, productive beta chains retained. Identical CDR3 proteins give one entry, which carries the most common genes and DNA. This sample is represented by about 1.7 million distinct CDR3 sequences; over 25% of them were singletons. Roughly 8% of the sample goes to the ten largest clones. Sequenced: blood. The receptors stem from a woman younger than 45 in good health.

The table lists this clonotype with many counts. The chain combines TRBV3-1 with TRBJ1-2; tentatively, D is TRBD1 (6 bases). The germline V and J ends were trimmed by 4 bases and 4 bases, with 13 bases remaining between them. The CDR3 sequence is 14 residues long. Germline CDR1 is LGHDT and CDR2 is YNNKEL (reference sequence). The CDR3 DNA follows: TGTGCCAGCAGCCTCTATACAGGGTCCTATGGCTACACCTTC. Translation gives CASSLYTGSYGYTF.

This chain connects TRBV20-1 to TRBJ2-3, with 14 bases aligning to TRBD2. V lost 3 bases, J lost 0 bases, and 11 bases stayed unmatched. This CDR3 contains 19 residues. Germline lookup yields CDR1 DFQATT and CDR2 SNEGSKA (reference sequence). CDR3 in amino acids: CSASQPTSGGELSTDTQYF. The CDR3 DNA sequence: TGCAGTGCTAGTCAGCCGACTAGCGGGGGGGAGCTTAGCACAGATACGCAGTATTTT.

This chain links TRBV20-1 with TRBJ2-7, with 8 bases that match TRBD1. The CDR3 totals 16 residues. The germline gives CDR1 DFQATT, CDR2 SNEGSKA (reference sequence). V lost 0 bases and J lost 4; bases outside the gene matches: 11. The chain's CDR3 is CSARDTGGQATYEQYF. In DNA form, the CDR3 reads TGCAGTGCTAGAGATACAGGGGGACAGGCTACATACGAGCAGTACTTC.

V usage is TRBV7-9 and J usage is TRBJ2-1, with D perhaps matching TRBD1 or TRBD2 (5 bases each). CDR1 SEHNR and CDR2 FQNEAQ come from the germline V gene (reference sequence). Trimming stripped 5 bases from V and 9 bases from J, with 32 bases between. This CDR3 is 19 amino acids long. The CDR3 region is CASSQDIERGRTRDGEQFF. The CDR3, as DNA: TGTGCCAGCAGCCAAGATATTGAGAGGGGACGGACAAGGGACGGTGAGCAGTTCTTC.

The CDR3 reads CASSPEGHYGYTF. The CDR3 region has the DNA TGTGCCAGCAGCCCTGAGGGACACTATGGCTACACCTTC. The chain has TRBV4-2 and TRBJ1-2; TRBD1 might be the D (5 bases). The CDR3 is made up of 13 amino acids. CDR1 and CDR2 (germline): LGHNA, YNFKEQ. Trimming pared 4 bases from V and 3 bases from J, leaving 9 bases between.

The rearrangement uses TRBV7-9 and TRBJ2-1; 13 positions match TRBD2. Gene TRBJ2-7 matches the end of the DNA better, so the J call may be wrong. Germline V gene lookup returns CDR1 SEHNR and CDR2 FQNEAQ (reference sequence). The CDR3 runs 18 residues. CDR3 sequence: CASSQTSGRADRNNEQYF. DNA for the CDR3: TGTGCCAGCAGCCAAACTAGCGGGAGGGCGGATCGTAACAATGAGCAGTACTTC.

This clonotype has only a few counts. This chain uses TRBV7-2 with TRBJ2-3; D is unresolved. This CDR3 is built from 14 residues. Per the germline V gene, CDR1 is SGHTA and CDR2 is FQGNSA. Trimming took 5 bases from V and 6 from J, leaving 15 bases between them. CDR3 nucleotides: TGTGCCAGCAGCCCTTTTTCGGCGGCCGATACGCAGTATTTT. Its translation: CASSPFSAADTQYF.

This clonotype was seen a handful of times. This chain connects TRBV18 to TRBJ1-5; D is uncertain. The length of the CDR3 is 14 residues. V was pared by 4 bases and J by 4 bases, with 11 bases between. Germline CDR1 reads KGHSH; CDR2 reads LQKENI. The CDR3 is CASSLSGPNQPQHF. The CDR3 DNA reads TGTGCCAGCTCACTATCGGGCCCGAATCAGCCCCAGCATTTT.

The genes are TRBV9 and TRBJ1-4; 8 nucleotides match TRBD1. This CDR3 has 15 amino acids. Trimming removed 4 bases from V and 10 bases from J; junction bases left unmatched: 12. Germline V CDR1 and CDR2: SGDLS, YYNGEE. DNA for the CDR3: TGTGCCAGCAGCCCACCCACAGGGGGGACGGGAAAACTGTTTTTT. Translation gives CASSPPTGGTGKLFF.

This clonotype was found many times. In nucleotides, the CDR3 is TGTGCCAGCAGCTTCAAGGCGGGGGGGAGCACAGATACGCAGTATTTT. Translating it yields CASSFKAGGSTDTQYF. This chain joins TRBV7-9 and TRBJ2-3, with TRBD2 identical over 9 bases. V lost 3 bases, J lost 0 bases, and 4 bases stayed unmatched. The CDR3 contains 16 residues. The germline gives CDR1 SEHNR, CDR2 FQNEAQ (reference sequence).

This chain's CDR3 is CASLRTGANTGELFF. The CDR3 coding sequence is TGTGCCAGCCTCAGGACAGGAGCGAACACCGGGGAGCTGTTTTTT. The V and J genes are TRBV2 and TRBJ2-2, with 7 nucleotides matching TRBD1. Looked up from germline, CDR1 is SNHLY and CDR2 is FYNNEI. The J segment lost 0 bases and the V segment lost 8 bases, leaving 6 bases of the junction unmatched. The CDR3 is made up of 15 amino acids.

The sample holds a few counts of this clonotype. This chain links TRBV5-1 with TRBJ2-1; 13 nucleotides line up with TRBD2. CDR1 SGHRS and CDR2 YFSETQ come from the germline V gene. The CDR3 is 15 residues long. Unmatched junction bases numbered 6, after V lost 4 bases and J lost 8 bases. CDR3 nucleotide sequence: TGCGCCAGCAGCAGCACTAGCGGGGGGGTTGATGAGCAGTTCTTC. This gives the protein CASSSTSGGVDEQFF.

A note on this clonotype: The junction differs from germline at one of its ends, possibly a read error. The gene calls are TRBV28 and TRBJ1-1, with no clear D. The germline gives CDR1 MDHEN, CDR2 SYDVKM. The CDR3 is 14 amino acids. The CDR3 bases are TGCGCCACTACTCAGACGAATACGAACACTGAAGCTTTCTTT. This codes for CATTQTNTNTEAFF.

This clonotype was picked up a small number of times. This rearrangement joins TRBV7-9 to TRBJ1-1; D remains ambiguous. This CDR3 has 13 amino acids. Germline V CDR1 and CDR2: SEHNR, FQNEAQ (reference sequence). Trimming took 3 bases from V and 3 from J, leaving 8 bases between them. The CDR3 DNA reads TGTGCCAGCAGCTTTGACATGTACACTGAAGCTTTCTTT. This codes for CASSFDMYTEAFF.

In its sample, this clonotype was seen a few times. The chain carries TRBV6-6 and TRBJ2-2; no reliable D call. The germline V gene encodes CDR1 MNHNY and CDR2 SVGAGI (reference sequence). V was clipped by 2 bases and J by 4 bases, with 8 bases between them. The CDR3 has 14 amino acids. This chain's CDR3 is CASSYEPATGELFF. The DNA for the CDR3 is TGTGCCAGCAGTTACGAGCCCGCCACCGGGGAGCTGTTTTTT.